Shown below are 30 T cell receptor beta chains from a single sample sequenced in a study of cytomegalovirus exposure and HLA in healthy donors (dated by TCRdb to about 2017). Library creation used the immunoSEQ multiplex PCR assay. For the multiplex PCR, a mixture combining 60 forward primers for TCR Vbeta segments and 13 reverse primers for TCR Jbeta segments was used. TCRdb holds this immuneACCESS table with in-frame rearrangements only. Some clones are missing; in checked studies, unresolved V genes explain under half, and the rest has no known cause. The table of this sample itemizes tens of thousands of clones. About 10% of the sample rests with the top ten. Sequencing used PBMCs. These TCRs come from a woman between 45 and 65 years old in good health and CMV-seropositive.

This chain uses TRBV19 with TRBJ1-6; D is unresolved. Trimming cost V 11 bases and J 5 bases, with 16 bases left between them. The germline gives CDR1 LNHDA, CDR2 SQIVND (reference sequence). The CDR3 spans 14 residues. The CDR3 bases are TGTGCCGCGCAAAACGGCGGGGATAATTCACCCCTCCACTTT. Translating gives CAAQNGGDNSPLHF.

V and J are TRBV7-8 and TRBJ2-3; TRBD2 agrees at 16 bases. Germline assignment: CDR1 SGHVS and CDR2 FQNEAQ. CDR3 length: 18 residues. J was trimmed by 7 bases and V by 6 bases; bases with no gene match: 13. The CDR3 is CASSPPGLAGGTSHTQYF. The CDR3 DNA reads as TGTGCCAGCAGTCCCCCGGGACTAGCGGGGGGGACCTCACATACGCAGTATTTT.

The chain combines TRBV7-6 with TRBJ2-5; 11 bases are shared with TRBD2. With V trimmed by 1 base and J by 2 bases, 3 bases remained unmatched. This CDR3 is built from 16 residues. Germline V gives CDR1 SGHVS, CDR2 FNYEAQ. CDR3 coding DNA: TGTGCCAGCAGCTTAGAGGGACTAGCGGAACAAGAGACCCAGTACTTC. Its translation is CASSLEGLAEQETQYF.

The chain joins TRBV29-1 to TRBJ1-1; unclear D gene. V was shortened by 6 bases and J by 3 bases, with 14 bases between the two germline ends. This CDR3 comprises 13 residues. CDR1 and CDR2 (germline): SQVTM, ANQGSEA. The CDR3 DNA reads as TGCAGCGTCGGCAGGACTGTGGACACTGAAGCTTTCTTT. This encodes CSVGRTVDTEAFF.

V is TRBV4-3 and J is TRBJ1-4; 9 bases are a match to TRBD1. The CDR3 is 16 amino acids. Germline V gene data show CDR1 as LGHNA and CDR2 as YSLEER. V was clipped by 1 base and J by 3 bases; unmatched bases: 3. In nucleotides, the CDR3 is TGCGCCAGCAGCCAAGCTACAGGGGGCTCTAATGAAAAACTGTTTTTT. Amino acids: CASSQATGGSNEKLFF.

This chain uses TRBV7-2 with TRBJ1-1, with no clear D. Trimming pared 3 bases from V and 0 bases from J, leaving 5 bases between. CDR3 length: 13 amino acids. Germline-derived CDR1 and CDR2 are SGHTA and FQGNSA. Here the CDR3 DNA reads TGTGCCAGCAGCTTTCAGTTGAACACTGAAGCTTTCTTT. Residues: CASSFQLNTEAFF.

This sequence joins TRBV21-1 and TRBJ2-7; the D call TRBD1 from the table was never checked on the DNA. TRBV21-1 is a known pseudogene. This CDR3 is built from 15 residues. For the CDR3, the DNA is TGTGCCAGCAGCAACGGGACAGGGCCCTCCTACGAGCAGTACTTC. Translation: CASSNGTGPSYEQYF.

The chain is built from TRBV30 and TRBJ1-5; 7 nucleotides align to TRBD1. Unmatched junction bases numbered 18, after V lost 1 base and J lost 9 bases. The CDR3 consists of 17 residues. Germline assignment: CDR1 GTSNPN and CDR2 SVGIG (reference sequence). CDR3 sequence: CAWSAGLDDRADRPQHF. In DNA, the CDR3 is TGTGCCTGGAGTGCAGGTCTCGACGACAGGGCAGATCGGCCCCAGCATTTT.

The chain couples TRBV28 to TRBJ2-3; 7 positions match TRBD1. With 2 bases clipped from V and 0 bases from J, the junction kept 8 bases outside the gene matches. The CDR3 extends over 17 amino acids. Per the germline V gene, CDR1 is MDHEN and CDR2 is SYDVKM. The CDR3 nucleotides are TGTGCCAGCAGTTTAATTCGGGACAGCCCTAGCACAGATACGCAGTATTTT. Amino acids: CASSLIRDSPSTDTQYF.

With regard to this clone: The sample has other DNA sequences that encode this CDR3 too. The chain has TRBV25-1 and TRBJ2-3, with D perhaps TRBD2 (6 bases). Trimming pared 3 bases from V and 0 bases from J, leaving 13 bases between. Germline-derived CDR1 and CDR2 are MGHDK and SYGVNS. This CDR3 is 16 amino acids long. Here the CDR3 reads CASSDPLAPSTDTQYF. Written as DNA, the CDR3 is TGTGCCAGCAGTGACCCCCTAGCGCCAAGCACAGATACGCAGTATTTT.

With respect to this clone: Different DNA sequences within this sample yield the same CDR3. The CDR3 DNA reads as TGTGACCCCAGCCAGGGAGGAGGATGGTTCCCTCAGAACACTGAAGCTTTCTTT. Translation gives CDPSQGGGWFPQNTEAFF. The V call is TRBV13, the J call TRBJ1-1; D might be TRBD1 (5 bases). The germline V gene has CDR1 PRHDT and CDR2 FYEKMQ (reference sequence). The CDR3 has 18 amino acids. Using reference TRBV13 and TRBJ1-1 for the parts outside the CDR3, the full variable domain is AAGVIQSPRHLIKEKRETATLKCYPIPRHDTVYWYQQGPGQDPQFLISFYEKMQSDKGSIPDRFSAQQFSDYHSELNMSSLELGDSALYFCDPSQGGGWFPQNTEAFFGQGTRLTVV.

The gene calls are TRBV29-1 and TRBJ1-3; D is undetermined. The CDR3 length is 12 residues. Germline loops: CDR1 SQVTM, CDR2 ANQGSEA. Trimming cost V 7 bases and J 3 bases, with 10 bases left between them. CDR3 loop: CSGGEVGNTIYF. The CDR3 coding sequence is TGCAGCGGGGGAGAAGTTGGAAACACCATATATTTT.

This chain links TRBV6-5 with TRBJ1-5; D remains unclear. Germline loops: CDR1 MNHEY, CDR2 SVGAGI. V dropped 4 bases and J dropped 2 bases, with 9 bases sitting between them. The CDR3 covers 14 residues. CDR3 nucleotides: TGTGCCAGCAGTTCGGGATATGGCAATCAGCCCCAGCATTTT. Protein product: CASSSGYGNQPQHF.

The gene calls are TRBV18 and TRBJ2-7, with 13 nucleotides matching TRBD2. Per the germline V gene, CDR1 is KGHSH and CDR2 is LQKENI. With V trimmed by 4 bases and J by 5 bases, 11 bases remained unmatched. CDR3 size: 17 residues. The CDR3 sequence is CASSLNSGLAGSDEQYF. The CDR3 DNA is TGTGCCAGCTCACTCAATTCGGGACTAGCGGGATCTGACGAGCAGTACTTC.

V usage is TRBV4-2 and J usage is TRBJ2-1, with 7 bases lining up with TRBD2. V dropped 0 bases and J dropped 4; count of bases not matched to a gene: 6. CDR1 is LGHNA and CDR2 is YNFKEQ in the germline V gene. The CDR3 has 16 amino acids. The CDR3 is CASSQDWGRGYNEQFF. As DNA, the CDR3 is TGTGCCAGCAGCCAAGATTGGGGGAGGGGATACAATGAGCAGTTCTTC.

The chain couples TRBV19 to TRBJ2-1, with a possible D match to TRBD2 (5 bases). From germline, CDR1 is LNHDA and CDR2 SQIVND (reference sequence). The CDR3 sequence is 15 residues long. The germline V and J ends were trimmed by 2 bases and 0 bases, with 8 bases remaining between them. Here the CDR3 reads CASSILDSSYNEQFF. CDR3 in DNA: TGTGCCAGTAGTATATTGGACTCCTCCTACAATGAGCAGTTCTTC.

The rearrangement joins TRBV5-3 to TRBJ2-5; perhaps TRBD2 as D (5 bases). TRBV5-3 is marked as an open reading frame, function uncertain. This CDR3 is built from 14 residues. V was shortened by 4 bases and J by 3 bases, with 13 bases between the two germline ends. The CDR3 nucleotides are TGTGCCAGAAGCCCCGCCCGGCGGGAAGAGACCCAGTACTTC. As protein: CARSPARREETQYF.

The rearrangement uses TRBV19 and TRBJ1-4; TRBD1 aligns across 7 bases. The length of the CDR3 is 13 residues. The V and J ends lost 10 bases and 4 bases, in that order; junction bases with no gene match: 6. Germline-derived CDR1 and CDR2 are LNHDA and SQIVND (reference sequence). The CDR3 DNA is TGTGCCACCTCCGGGACAGATAATGAAAAACTGTTTTTT. Its protein is CATSGTDNEKLFF.

The chain employs TRBV19 and TRBJ1-5; possible D gene TRBD1, 6 bases. The CDR3 is 14 amino acids. Trimming removed 9 bases from V and 0 bases from J, with 12 bases in between. The germline CDR1 and CDR2 sequences are LNHDA and SQIVND (reference sequence). CDR3 region: CASRTVYSNQPQHF. Written as DNA, the CDR3 is TGTGCCAGCAGGACAGTCTATAGCAATCAGCCCCAGCATTTT.

This chain uses TRBV27 with TRBJ2-3, with TRBD2 matching 12 bases. The germline V gene encodes CDR1 MNHEY and CDR2 SMNVEV (reference sequence). The CDR3 spans 17 residues. V lost 1 base to trimming and J lost 5 bases; unmatched junction nucleotides: 7. This chain's CDR3 is CASSLFKTSGSKDTQYF. CDR3 nucleotides: TGTGCCAGCAGTTTATTCAAGACTAGCGGGAGTAAAGATACGCAGTATTTT.

The chain has TRBV5-1 and TRBJ2-1, with 9 bases lining up with TRBD1. Germline CDR1 reads SGHRS; CDR2 reads YFSETQ. The CDR3 has 16 residues. V gave up 7 bases and J gave up 7 bases; unmatched junction bases: 15. The CDR3 sequence is CASGSTGTGFRNEQFF. For the CDR3, the DNA is TGCGCCAGCGGATCTACCGGGACAGGGTTTAGGAATGAGCAGTTCTTC.

The chain recombines TRBV7-6 with TRBJ2-1, with 7 positions matching TRBD2. Germline V gene sequence: CDR1 SGHVS, CDR2 FNYEAQ. CDR3 length: 16 residues. After removal of 3 bases from V and 5 bases from J, the junction contained 10 bases not matched to a gene. This CDR3 is CASSFRAGQPNNEQFF. DNA of the CDR3: TGTGCCAGCAGCTTCAGAGCGGGGCAACCAAACAATGAGCAGTTCTTC. Full variable domain (remainder filled in from reference TRBV7-6 and TRBJ2-1): GAGVSQSPRYKVTKRGQDVALRCDPISGHVSLYWYRQALGQGPEFLTYFNYEAQQDKSGLPNDRFSAERPEGSISTLTIQRTEQRDSAMYRCASSFRAGQPNNEQFFGPGTRLTVL.

The genes are TRBV18 and TRBJ2-1, with 8 bases fitting TRBD2. CDR3 length: 14 amino acids. Germline V lookup: CDR1 KGHSH, CDR2 LQKENI. V lost 5 bases to trimming and J lost 3 bases; unmatched junction nucleotides: 3. CDR3 bases: TGTGCCAGCTCAGGGCGGGGGGACTACAATGAGCAGTTCTTC. It translates to CASSGRGDYNEQFF.

The chain joins TRBV2 to TRBJ2-7; 9 bases align to TRBD1. Germline CDR1 reads SNHLY; CDR2 reads FYNNEI. J was trimmed by 2 bases and V by 6 bases; bases with no gene match: 2. The length of the CDR3 is 13 residues. The CDR3 sequence is CASSRQGAYEQYF. As DNA, the CDR3 is TGTGCCAGCAGCAGACAGGGGGCCTACGAGCAGTACTTC.

The V call is TRBV11-2, the J call TRBJ2-1; TRBD2 agrees at 7 bases. This CDR3 has 15 residues. V was pared by 5 bases and J by 9 bases, with 13 bases of the junction left unmatched. Germline V gives CDR1 SGHAT, CDR2 FQNNGV. The CDR3 coding sequence is TGTGCCAGCAGCCGAGCGGGGCCAGAATCGGGTGAGCAGTTCTTC. This sequence encodes CASSRAGPESGEQFF.

The V call is TRBV7-3, the J call TRBJ2-7; possible D gene TRBD2, 6 bases. Germline V lookup: CDR1 SGHTA, CDR2 FQGTGA. Trimming took 3 bases from V and 0 from J, leaving 9 bases between them. CDR3 length equals 14 residues. CDR3 sequence reads: CASSLGGGSYEQYF. DNA of the CDR3: TGTGCCAGCAGCTTGGGGGGAGGCTCCTACGAGCAGTACTTC.

The chain has TRBV4-1 and TRBJ2-7; 9 bases are a match to TRBD1. With 3 bases clipped from V and 1 base from J, the junction kept 10 bases outside the gene matches. The CDR3 is 17 residues long. The germline V gene encodes CDR1 MGHRA and CDR2 YSYEKL. CDR3 bases: TGCGCCAGCAGCCAGGGACAGGGTGGAACTAGGTCCTACGAGCAGTACTTC. Protein: CASSQGQGGTRSYEQYF.

This chain connects TRBV30 to TRBJ1-2, with 7 bases identical to TRBD1. The CDR3 is 12 amino acids. Losses at the gene ends were 2 bases for V and 8 bases for J; bases not matched to a gene: 5. Germline CDR1 reads GTSNPN; CDR2 reads SVGIG (reference sequence). For the CDR3, the DNA is TGTGCCTGGAGTATAGTCAGGGGGGGCTACACCTTC. Residues: CAWSIVRGGYTF.

The V call is TRBV2, the J call TRBJ1-2, with D tentatively TRBD1 (6 bases). Germline CDR1 reads SNHLY; CDR2 reads FYNNEI. There are 13 residues in the CDR3. V gave up 6 bases and J gave up 4 bases, with 12 bases separating them. The CDR3, as DNA: TGTGCCAGCAGGACCGGGACACTCTATGGCTACACCTTC. Protein: CASRTGTLYGYTF.

The rearrangement joins TRBV7-9 to TRBJ1-5; D unresolved. CDR1 and CDR2 (germline): SEHNR, FQNEAQ (reference sequence). V was trimmed by 1 base and J by 4 bases, leaving 14 bases between them. The CDR3 contains 16 residues. CDR3 protein: CASSLGVGRTNQPQHF. As DNA, the CDR3 is TGTGCCAGCAGCTTAGGAGTGGGCAGAACAAATCAGCCCCAGCATTTT.